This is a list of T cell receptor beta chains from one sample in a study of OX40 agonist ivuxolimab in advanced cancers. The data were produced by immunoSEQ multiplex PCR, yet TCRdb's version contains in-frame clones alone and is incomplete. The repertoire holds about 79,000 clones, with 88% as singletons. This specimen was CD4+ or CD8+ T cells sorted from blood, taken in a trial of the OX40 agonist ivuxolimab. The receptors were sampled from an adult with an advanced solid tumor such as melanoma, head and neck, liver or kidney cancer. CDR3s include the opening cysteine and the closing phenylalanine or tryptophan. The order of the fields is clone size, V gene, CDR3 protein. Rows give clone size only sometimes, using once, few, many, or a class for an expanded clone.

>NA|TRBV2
CASSETSFTDTQYF
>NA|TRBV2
CASKLAGNTDTQYF
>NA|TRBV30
CAWSESWRGSGNTIYF
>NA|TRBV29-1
CSVRLAGGPDTQYF
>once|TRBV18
CASSPGGLLYEQYF
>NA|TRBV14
CASSQGLGRSANEKLFF
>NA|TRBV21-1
CASSIPDSQGGKTVF
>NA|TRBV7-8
CASSDPRATNEKLFF
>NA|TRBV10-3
CASAGTEFNTEAFF
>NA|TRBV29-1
CSVVGTLNTEAFF
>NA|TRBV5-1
CASRSGSGTDTQYF
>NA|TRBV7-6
CASSLGGLSSYEQYF
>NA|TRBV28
CASSFPSGGTHNEQFF
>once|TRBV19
CASSGETGVNEQFF
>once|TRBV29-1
CSVEDTAGGETQYF
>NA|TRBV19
CASSTQGNYGYTF
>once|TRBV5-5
CASSHLAANTGELFF
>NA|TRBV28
CASSLRDSDTDTQYF
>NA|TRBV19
CASSIQTGTALVF
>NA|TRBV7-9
CASSQLWGRFGTEAFF
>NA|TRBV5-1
CASSRAAQMNTEAFF
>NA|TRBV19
CASSISGGGETQYF
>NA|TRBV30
CAVPGLAYGYTF
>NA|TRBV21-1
CASSESITGTASYEQYF
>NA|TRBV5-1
CASSKNRVQETQYF
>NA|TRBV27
CASSVGARQPQHF
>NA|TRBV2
CASSESGGASYNEQFF
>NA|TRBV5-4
CASSLVGGGVGNEQFF
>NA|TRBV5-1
CASSYGTGKNEQFF
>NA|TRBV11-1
CASSLGSGRVPDTQYF
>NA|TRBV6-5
CASRSWGESSYEQYF
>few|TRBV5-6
CASYPHRGRTGELFF
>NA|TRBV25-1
CASSVRLTSGGTDTQYF
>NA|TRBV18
CASSPLGPLWNEQFF
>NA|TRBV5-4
CASSLGGTVRETQYF
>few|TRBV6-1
CASRAGREQYF
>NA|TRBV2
CASRRGPTGELFF
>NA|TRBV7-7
CASSSSSGRHDEQFF
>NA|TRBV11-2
CASSISLTGGKLFF
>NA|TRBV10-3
CATGLAGADTQYF